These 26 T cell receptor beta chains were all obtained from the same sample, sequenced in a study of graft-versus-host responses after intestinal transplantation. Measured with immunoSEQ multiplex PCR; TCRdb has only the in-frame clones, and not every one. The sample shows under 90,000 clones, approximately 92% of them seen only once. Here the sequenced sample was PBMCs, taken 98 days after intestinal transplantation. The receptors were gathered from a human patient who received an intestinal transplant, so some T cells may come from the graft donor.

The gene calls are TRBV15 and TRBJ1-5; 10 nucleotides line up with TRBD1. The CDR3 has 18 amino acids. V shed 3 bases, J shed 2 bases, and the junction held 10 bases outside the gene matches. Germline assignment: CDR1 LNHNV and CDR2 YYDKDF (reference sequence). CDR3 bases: TGTGCCACCAGCAGGGGCCGTGACAGGGGGCATCGCAATCAGCCCCAGCATTTT. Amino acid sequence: CATSRGRDRGHRNQPQHF.

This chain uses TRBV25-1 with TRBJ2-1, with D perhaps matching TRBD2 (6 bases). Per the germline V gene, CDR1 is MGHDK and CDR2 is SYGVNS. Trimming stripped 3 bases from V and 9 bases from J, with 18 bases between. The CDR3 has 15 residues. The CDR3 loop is CASSDVHQEGIEQFF. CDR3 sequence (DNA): TGTGCCAGCAGTGACGTTCATCAGGAGGGTATTGAGCAGTTCTTC.

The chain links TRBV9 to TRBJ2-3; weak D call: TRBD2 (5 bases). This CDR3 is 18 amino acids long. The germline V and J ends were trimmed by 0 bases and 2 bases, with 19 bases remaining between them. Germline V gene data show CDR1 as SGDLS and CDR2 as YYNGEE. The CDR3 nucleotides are TGTGCCAGCAGCGTAGCTGAGGCTAGCCTCCCACTCACAGATACGCAGTATTTT. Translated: CASSVAEASLPLTDTQYF.

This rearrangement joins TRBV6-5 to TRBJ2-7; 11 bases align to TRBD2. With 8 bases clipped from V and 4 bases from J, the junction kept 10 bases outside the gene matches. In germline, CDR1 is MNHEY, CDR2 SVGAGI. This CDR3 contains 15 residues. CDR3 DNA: TGTGCCAGCGGCATCTCCGGGACTAGCGGTTACGAGCAGTACTTC. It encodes CASGISGTSGYEQYF.

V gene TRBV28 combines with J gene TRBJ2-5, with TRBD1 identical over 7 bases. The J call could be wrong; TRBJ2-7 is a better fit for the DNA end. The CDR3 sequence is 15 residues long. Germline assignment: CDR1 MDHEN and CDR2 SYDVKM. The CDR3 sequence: CASTPYRGNPYEQYF. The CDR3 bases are TGTGCCAGCACCCCTTACAGGGGAAATCCCTACGAGCAGTACTTC.

In DNA, the CDR3 is TGCGCCAGCAGCCAAGAACCCATTCCAGGCTACGAGCAGTACTTC. This gives the protein CASSQEPIPGYEQYF. The chain carries TRBV4-1 and TRBJ2-7; no clear D. Per the germline V gene, CDR1 is MGHRA and CDR2 is YSYEKL. With 0 bases removed from V and 3 bases from J, the gap between germline ends came to 12 bases. The CDR3 totals 15 residues.

CDR3 nucleotides: TGTGCCAGCAGCCCCTGGGGACTAGCGGGAGTAGAGACCCAGTACTTC. Residues: CASSPWGLAGVETQYF. This sequence joins TRBV7-2 and TRBJ2-5; 14 bases match TRBD2. V was pared by 5 bases and J by 4 bases, with 6 bases of the junction left unmatched. The CDR3 covers 16 residues. The germline V gene has CDR1 SGHTA and CDR2 FQGNSA.

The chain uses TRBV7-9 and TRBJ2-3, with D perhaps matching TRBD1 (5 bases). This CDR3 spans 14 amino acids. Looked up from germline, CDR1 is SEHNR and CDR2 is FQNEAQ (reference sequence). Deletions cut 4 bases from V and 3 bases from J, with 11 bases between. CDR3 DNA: TGTGCCAGCAGCTACCAGGGAAAGACAGATACGCAGTATTTT. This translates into CASSYQGKTDTQYF.

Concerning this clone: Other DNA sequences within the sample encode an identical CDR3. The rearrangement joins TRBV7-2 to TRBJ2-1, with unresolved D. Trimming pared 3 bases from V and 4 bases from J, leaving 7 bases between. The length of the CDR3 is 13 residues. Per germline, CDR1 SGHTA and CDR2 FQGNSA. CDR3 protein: CASSFPPYNEQFF. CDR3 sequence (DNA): TGTGCCAGCAGCTTCCCGCCGTACAATGAGCAGTTCTTC.

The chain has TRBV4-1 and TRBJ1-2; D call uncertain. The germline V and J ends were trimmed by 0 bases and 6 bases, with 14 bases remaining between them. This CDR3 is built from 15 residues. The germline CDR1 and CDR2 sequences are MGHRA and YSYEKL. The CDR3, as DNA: TGCGCCAGCAGCCAAGAAAGCTGGGAAACGAATGGCTACACCTTC. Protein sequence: CASSQESWETNGYTF.

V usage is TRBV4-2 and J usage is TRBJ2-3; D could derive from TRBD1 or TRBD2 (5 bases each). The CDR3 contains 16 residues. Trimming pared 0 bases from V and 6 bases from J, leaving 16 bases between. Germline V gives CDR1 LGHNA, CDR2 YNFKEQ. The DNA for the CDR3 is TGTGCCAGCAGCCAAGAGGGGAGAGGGGAAGGGGATACGCAGTATTTT. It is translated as CASSQEGRGEGDTQYF.

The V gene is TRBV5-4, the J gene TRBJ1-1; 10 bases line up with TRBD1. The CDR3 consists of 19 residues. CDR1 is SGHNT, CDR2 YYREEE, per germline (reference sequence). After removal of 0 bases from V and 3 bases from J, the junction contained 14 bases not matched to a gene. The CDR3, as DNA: TGTGCCAGCAGCTTGGAAAAGACAGGGGGCATTGGCGGAGACACTGAAGCTTTCTTT. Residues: CASSLEKTGGIGGDTEAFF.

The CDR3 nucleotides read TGTGCCAGCAGTGAAGTCAGCCACCAGCCCCAGCATTTT. Its translation is CASSEVSHQPQHF. This sequence joins TRBV6-9 and TRBJ1-5, with D unresolved. With 5 bases removed from V and 7 bases from J, the gap between germline ends came to 12 bases. In germline, CDR1 is MNHGY, CDR2 SVAAGI. CDR3 size: 13 residues.

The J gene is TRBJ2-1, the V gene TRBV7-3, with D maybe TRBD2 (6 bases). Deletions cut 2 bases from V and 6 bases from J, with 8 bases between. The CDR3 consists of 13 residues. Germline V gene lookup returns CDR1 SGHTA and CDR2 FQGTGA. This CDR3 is CASSLGGGNEQFF. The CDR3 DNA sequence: TGTGCCAGCAGCTTAGGGGGAGGCAATGAGCAGTTCTTC.

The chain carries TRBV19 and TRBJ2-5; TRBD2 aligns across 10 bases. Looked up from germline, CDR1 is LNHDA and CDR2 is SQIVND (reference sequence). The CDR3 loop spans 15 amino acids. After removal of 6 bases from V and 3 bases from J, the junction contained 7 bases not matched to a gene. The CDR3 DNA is TGTGCCAGTAGCGAGTGGCTAGCGGGGGAAGAGACCCAGTACTTC. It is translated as CASSEWLAGEETQYF.

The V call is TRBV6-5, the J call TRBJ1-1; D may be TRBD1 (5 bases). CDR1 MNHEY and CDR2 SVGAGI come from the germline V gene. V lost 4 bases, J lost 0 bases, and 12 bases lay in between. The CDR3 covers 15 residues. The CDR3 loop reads CASSSWTNMNTEAFF. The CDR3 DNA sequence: TGTGCCAGCAGTTCCTGGACAAACATGAACACTGAAGCTTTCTTT.

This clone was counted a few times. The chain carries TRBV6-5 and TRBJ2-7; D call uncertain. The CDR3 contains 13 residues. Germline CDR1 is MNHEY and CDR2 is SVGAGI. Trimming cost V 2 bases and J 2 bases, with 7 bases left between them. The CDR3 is CASSYGFPYEQYF. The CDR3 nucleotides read TGTGCCAGCAGTTACGGATTTCCCTACGAGCAGTACTTC.

The CDR3 sequence: CASSLSWGLAGVPYEQYF. The CDR3 coding sequence is TGTGCCAGCAGCTTATCCTGGGGACTAGCGGGAGTTCCCTACGAGCAGTACTTC. The chain joins TRBV11-2 to TRBJ2-7, with 14 nucleotides matching TRBD2. The CDR3 is 18 amino acids. The V and J ends lost 2 bases and 2 bases, in that order; junction bases with no gene match: 8. Germline V CDR1 and CDR2: SGHAT, FQNNGV.

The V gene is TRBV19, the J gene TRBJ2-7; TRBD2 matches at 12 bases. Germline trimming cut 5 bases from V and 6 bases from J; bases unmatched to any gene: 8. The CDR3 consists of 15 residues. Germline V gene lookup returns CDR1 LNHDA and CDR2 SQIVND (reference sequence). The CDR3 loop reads CASSSGLAGPPEQYF. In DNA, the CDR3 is TGTGCCAGTAGTTCTGGACTAGCGGGGCCACCCGAGCAGTACTTC.

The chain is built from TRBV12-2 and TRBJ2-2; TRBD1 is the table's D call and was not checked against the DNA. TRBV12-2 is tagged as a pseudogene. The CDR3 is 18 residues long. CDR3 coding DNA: TGTGCAAGTCGCTTAGTTCCATGCGGGACAGGGGCGACCGGGGAGCTGTTTTTT. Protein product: CASRLVPCGTGATGELFF.

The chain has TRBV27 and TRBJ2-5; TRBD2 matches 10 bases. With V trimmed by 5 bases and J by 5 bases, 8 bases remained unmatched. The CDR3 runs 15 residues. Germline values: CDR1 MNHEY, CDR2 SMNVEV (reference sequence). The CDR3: CASSLERGGGETQYF. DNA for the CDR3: TGTGCCAGCAGTCTCGAGCGGGGGGGCGGGGAGACCCAGTACTTC.

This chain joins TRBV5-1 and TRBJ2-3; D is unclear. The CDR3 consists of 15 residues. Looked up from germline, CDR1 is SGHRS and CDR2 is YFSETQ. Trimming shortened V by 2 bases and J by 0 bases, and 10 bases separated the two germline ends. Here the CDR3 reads CASSFETPSTDTQYF. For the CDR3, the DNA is TGCGCCAGCAGCTTTGAAACCCCTAGCACAGATACGCAGTATTTT.

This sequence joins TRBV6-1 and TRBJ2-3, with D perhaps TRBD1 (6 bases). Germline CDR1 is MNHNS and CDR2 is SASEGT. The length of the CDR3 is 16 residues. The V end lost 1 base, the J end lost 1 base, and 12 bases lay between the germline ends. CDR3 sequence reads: CASSEGVGAGTDTQYF. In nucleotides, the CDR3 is TGTGCCAGCAGTGAAGGTGTGGGGGCCGGCACAGATACGCAGTATTTT.

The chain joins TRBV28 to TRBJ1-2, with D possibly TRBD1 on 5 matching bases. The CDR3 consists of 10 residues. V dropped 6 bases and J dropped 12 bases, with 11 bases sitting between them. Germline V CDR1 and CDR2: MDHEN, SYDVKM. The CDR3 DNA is TGTGCCAGCAGAGGGGTCAGGGACACCTTC. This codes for CASRGVRDTF.

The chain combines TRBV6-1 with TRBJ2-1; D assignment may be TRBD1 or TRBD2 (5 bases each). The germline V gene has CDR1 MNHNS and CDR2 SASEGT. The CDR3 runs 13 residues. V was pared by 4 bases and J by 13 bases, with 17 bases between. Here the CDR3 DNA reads TGTGCCAGCAGTGGGGACCCGGACTGGACTCAGTTCTTC. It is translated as CASSGDPDWTQFF.

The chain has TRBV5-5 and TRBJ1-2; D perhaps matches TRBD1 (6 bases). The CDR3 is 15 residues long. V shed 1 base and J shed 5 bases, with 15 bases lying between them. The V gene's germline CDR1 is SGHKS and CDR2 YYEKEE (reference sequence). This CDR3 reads CASSLTPGEWYGYTF. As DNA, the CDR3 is TGTGCCAGCAGCTTGACCCCAGGGGAGTGGTATGGCTACACCTTC.